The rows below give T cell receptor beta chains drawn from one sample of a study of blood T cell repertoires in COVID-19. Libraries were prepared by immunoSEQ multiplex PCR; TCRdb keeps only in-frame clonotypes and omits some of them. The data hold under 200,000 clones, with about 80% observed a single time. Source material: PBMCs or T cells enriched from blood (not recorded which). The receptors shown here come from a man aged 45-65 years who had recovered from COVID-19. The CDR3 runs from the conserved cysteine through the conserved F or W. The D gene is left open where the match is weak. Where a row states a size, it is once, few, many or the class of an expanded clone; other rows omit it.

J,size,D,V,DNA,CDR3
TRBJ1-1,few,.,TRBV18,TGTGCCAGCTCACCCTCTGACGGGGTGGATAACACTGAAGCTTTCTTT,CASSPSDGVDNTEAFF
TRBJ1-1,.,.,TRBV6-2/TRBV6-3,TGTGCCAGCAGTTACTCGAGAGCCGAAGCTTTCTTT,CASSYSRAEAFF
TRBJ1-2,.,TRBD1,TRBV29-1,TGCAGCGTTGAAGGGGCAACAGGGGACTATGGCTACACCTTC,CSVEGATGDYGYTF
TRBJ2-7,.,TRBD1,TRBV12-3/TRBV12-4,TGTGCCAGCAGTGTGGACAGGGGCGACGAGCAGTACTTC,CASSVDRGDEQYF
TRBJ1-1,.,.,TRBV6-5,TGTGCCAGCATGTTCTCGAGGAACACTGAAGCTTTCTTT,CASMFSRNTEAFF
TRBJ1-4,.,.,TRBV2,TGTGCCAGCATGGGGGAGGCCCTTGGGGAAAAACTGTTTTTT,CASMGEALGEKLFF
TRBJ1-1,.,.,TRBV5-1,TGCGCCAGCAGCTTGGTTCCCGAGGTGAACACTGAAGCTTTCTTT,CASSLVPEVNTEAFF
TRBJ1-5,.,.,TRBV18,TGTGCCAGCTCACCAGGACTGGTCAATCAGCCCCAGCATTTT,CASSPGLVNQPQHF
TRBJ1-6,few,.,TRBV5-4,TGTGCCAGCAGCCTAGGGGGGGTTGGCTCACCCCTCCACTTT,CASSLGGVGSPLHF
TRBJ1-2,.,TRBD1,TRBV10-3,TGTGCCATCAGCCCGGGACAGAACTATGGCTACACCTTC,CAISPGQNYGYTF
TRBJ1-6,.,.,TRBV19,TGTGCCAGTGGCGATCCAGGGTCTATGATCCATTCACCCCTCCACTTT,CASGDPGSMIHSPLHF
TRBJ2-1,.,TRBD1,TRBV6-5,TGTGCCACCTGTCGGACAGGGGAATACAATGAGCAGTTCTTC,CATCRTGEYNEQFF
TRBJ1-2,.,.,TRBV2,TGTGCCAGCGAACTCAGGGTTAACTATGGCTACACCTTC,CASELRVNYGYTF
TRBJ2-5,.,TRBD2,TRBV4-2,TGTGCCAGCAGCCAGGGGCTAGCGGGGGGGATAGAGACCCAGTACTTC,CASSQGLAGGIETQYF
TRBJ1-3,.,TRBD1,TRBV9,TGTGCCAGCAGCGTAGACCAGGCACAGGGGGCTGGAAACACCATATATTTT,CASSVDQAQGAGNTIYF
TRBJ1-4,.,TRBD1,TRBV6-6,TGTGCCAGCAGGACAGGGGAGGAAAAACTGTTTTTT,CASRTGEEKLFF
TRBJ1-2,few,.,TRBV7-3,TGTGCCAGCACCACAGACAGAATCTTC,CASTTDRIF
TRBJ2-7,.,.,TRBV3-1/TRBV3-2,TGTGCCAGCAGCCGGCAGGGCGAGCAGTACTTC,CASSRQGEQYF
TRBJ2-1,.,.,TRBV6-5,TGTGCCAGCAGTTACACCAGGGTCACCTACAATGAGCAGTTCTTC,CASSYTRVTYNEQFF
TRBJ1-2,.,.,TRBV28,TGTGCCAGCAGTACGAGACAGTATGGCTACACCTTC,CASSTRQYGYTF
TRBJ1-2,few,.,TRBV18,TGTGCCAGCTCCAATACAGGTGCTGGAGGCTACACCTTC,CASSNTGAGGYTF
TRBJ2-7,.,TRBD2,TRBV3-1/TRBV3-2,TGTGCCAGCAGCCCCATGCGGGGGGCCTACGAGCAGTACTTC,CASSPMRGAYEQYF
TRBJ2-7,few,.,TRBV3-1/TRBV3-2,TGTGCCAGCAGCCAAGAACAGTACTACGAGCAGTACTTC,CASSQEQYYEQYF
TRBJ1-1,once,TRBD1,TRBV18,TGTGCCAGCTCATCTGACAGGGTTGAAGCTTTCTTT,CASSSDRVEAFF
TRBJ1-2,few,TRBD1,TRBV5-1,TGCGCCAGCAGCGGCACAGGGGAAACTGGCTACACCTTC,CASSGTGETGYTF
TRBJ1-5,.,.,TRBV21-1,TGTGCCAGCAGCAAAGAGGGGGTATGTCAGCCCCAGCATTTT,CASSKEGVCQPQHF
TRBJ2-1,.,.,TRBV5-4,TGTGCCAGCACCACGCGGGGCGGGGGCAAATTCGGTGAGCAGTTCTTC,CASTTRGGGKFGEQFF
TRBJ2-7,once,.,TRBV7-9,TGTGCCAGCAGCTTAGTTACGGGGGACTCCTACGAGCAGTACTTC,CASSLVTGDSYEQYF
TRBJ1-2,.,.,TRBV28,TGTGCCAGCATCGGACAGTCTAACTATGGCTACACCTTC,CASIGQSNYGYTF
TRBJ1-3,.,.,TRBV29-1,TGCAGCATAGCCAGGGCCGGAAACACCATATATTTT,CSIARAGNTIYF
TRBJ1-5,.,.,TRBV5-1,TGCGCCAGCAGCTTGTCACCGGAGTCCGGCCCCCGGCATTTT,CASSLSPESGPRHF
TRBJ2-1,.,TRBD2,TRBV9,TGTGCCAGCAGCGTATTATCCGGGGGGGCCGCGGTGGGTGAGCAGTTCTTC,CASSVLSGGAAVGEQFF
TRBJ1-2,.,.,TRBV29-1,TGCAGCGTTGAAGTTGGGGCGACAGACTACACCTTC,CSVEVGATDYTF
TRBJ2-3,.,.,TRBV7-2,TGTGCCAGCGGACAGCCTAGCACAGATACGCAGTATTTT,CASGQPSTDTQYF
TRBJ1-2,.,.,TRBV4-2,TGTGCCAGCAGCCAAAGACAGGTAACCTCCGCGGGCTACACCTTC,CASSQRQVTSAGYTF
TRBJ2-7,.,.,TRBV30,TGTGCCTGGGGGCTCGGGGACTACGAGCAGTACTTC,CAWGLGDYEQYF
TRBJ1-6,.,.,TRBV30,TGTGCCTGGAGGAACCGGGACATCGGGTCACCCCTCCACTTT,CAWRNRDIGSPLHF
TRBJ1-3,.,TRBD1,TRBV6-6,TGTGCCAGCAGCTATTCCCTTTTATCGACAGGGAGCTCTGGAAACACCATATATTTT,CASSYSLLSTGSSGNTIYF
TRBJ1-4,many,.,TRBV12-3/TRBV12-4,TGTGCCACCACGGGACACCTGAATGAAAAACTGTTTTTT,CATTGHLNEKLFF
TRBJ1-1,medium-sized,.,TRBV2,TGTGCCAGCAGCGCTTCGGGATTCGGTGAAGCTTTCTTT,CASSASGFGEAFF
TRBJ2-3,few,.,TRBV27,TGTGCCAGCAGTTATGGTAGCGGCACAGATACGCAGTATTTT,CASSYGSGTDTQYF
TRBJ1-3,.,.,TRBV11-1,TGTGCCAGCAGCTTACACGGATCGGGTACCATATATTTT,CASSLHGSGTIYF
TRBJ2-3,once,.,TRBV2,TGTGCCAGCAGTCCACTGATACCTAGCACAGATACGCAGTATTTT,CASSPLIPSTDTQYF
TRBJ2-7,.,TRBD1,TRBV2,TGTGCCAGCAGTTCCGGGACAGGGCCCTACGAGCAGTACTTC,CASSSGTGPYEQYF
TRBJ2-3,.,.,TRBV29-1,TGCAGCGTTGAACAGGACACAGATACGCAGTATTTT,CSVEQDTDTQYF
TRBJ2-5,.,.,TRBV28,TGTGCCAGCAGTTTACTCAGCCAAGAGACCCAGTACTTC,CASSLLSQETQYF